This TCR beta chain was recorded in a study of blood T cells in healthy people across ages. The V end lost 0 bases, the J end lost 0 bases, and 8 bases lay between the germline ends. The CDR3 has 14 residues. Per the germline V gene, CDR1 is DFQATT and CDR2 is SNEGSKA (reference sequence). For the second PCR, which ran for about 6 to 11 cycles, a sample-barcoded 5' primer and a J-beta primer mix were used. One entry per CDR3 protein, called by TCRdb with MiXCR from the 5' RACE reads. The table has some 760,000 distinct CDR3 sequences, around a quarter seen once; the top ten hold more than 8.5%. A note on this clonotype: Its target is not known.

Notes on the study in general: More naive CD4+ cells and higher diversity marked long-lived donors relative to aged donors. Older individuals had lower TCR beta diversity per million T cells (the decline was roughly linear).

The same data also contributed to another study, on T cells of mothers and their children. That paper states: Each donor was one of three healthy Caucasian mothers or one of their six children.

What was sequenced was blood. The chain carries TRBV20-1 and TRBJ2-5; D unresolved. The receptor's source is a boy aged 5-17 years in good health. CDR3 nucleotides: TGCAGTGCTAGAGATAACCGGAACCAAGAGACCCAGTACTTC. This encodes CSARDNRNQETQYF.